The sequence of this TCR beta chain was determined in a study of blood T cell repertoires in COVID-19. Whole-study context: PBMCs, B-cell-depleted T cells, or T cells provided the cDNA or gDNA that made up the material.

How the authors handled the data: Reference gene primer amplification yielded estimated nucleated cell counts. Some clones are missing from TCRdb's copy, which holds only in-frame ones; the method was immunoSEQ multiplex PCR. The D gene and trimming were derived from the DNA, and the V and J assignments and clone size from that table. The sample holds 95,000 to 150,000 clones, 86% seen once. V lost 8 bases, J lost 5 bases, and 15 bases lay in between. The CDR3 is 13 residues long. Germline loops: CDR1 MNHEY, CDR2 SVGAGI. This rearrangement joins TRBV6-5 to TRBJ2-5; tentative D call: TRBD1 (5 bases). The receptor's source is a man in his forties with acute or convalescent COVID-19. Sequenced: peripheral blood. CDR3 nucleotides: TGTGCCAGCGAAGGCAGGGCGTACGAGACCCAGTACTTC. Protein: CASEGRAYETQYF.